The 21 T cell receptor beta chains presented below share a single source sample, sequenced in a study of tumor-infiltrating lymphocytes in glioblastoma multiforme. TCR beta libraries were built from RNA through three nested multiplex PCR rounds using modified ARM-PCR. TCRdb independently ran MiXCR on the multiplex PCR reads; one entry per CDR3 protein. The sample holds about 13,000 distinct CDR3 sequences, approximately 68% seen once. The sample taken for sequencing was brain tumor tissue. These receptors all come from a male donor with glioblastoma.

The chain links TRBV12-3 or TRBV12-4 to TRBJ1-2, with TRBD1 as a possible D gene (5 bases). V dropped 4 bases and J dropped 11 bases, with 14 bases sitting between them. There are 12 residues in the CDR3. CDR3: CASSSTGLGYTF. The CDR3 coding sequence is TGTGCCAGCAGTTCCACAGGTTTAGGTTACACCTTC.

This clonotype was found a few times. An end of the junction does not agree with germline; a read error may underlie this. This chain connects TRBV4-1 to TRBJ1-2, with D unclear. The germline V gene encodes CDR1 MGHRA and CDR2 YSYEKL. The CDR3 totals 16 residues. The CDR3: CASSQDRYRSNYGYIF. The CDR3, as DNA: TGCGCCAGCAGCCAGGATAGGTACAGATCTAACTATGGCTACATCTTC.

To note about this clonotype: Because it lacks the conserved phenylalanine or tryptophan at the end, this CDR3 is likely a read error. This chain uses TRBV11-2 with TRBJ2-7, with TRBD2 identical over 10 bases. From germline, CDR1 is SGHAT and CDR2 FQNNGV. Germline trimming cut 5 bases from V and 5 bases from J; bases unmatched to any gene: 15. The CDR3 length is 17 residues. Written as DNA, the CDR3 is TGTGCCAGCAGCACAGAACTAGCGGGAAGGTTCGGGGACGAGCAGTACCTT. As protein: CASSTELAGRFGDEQYL.

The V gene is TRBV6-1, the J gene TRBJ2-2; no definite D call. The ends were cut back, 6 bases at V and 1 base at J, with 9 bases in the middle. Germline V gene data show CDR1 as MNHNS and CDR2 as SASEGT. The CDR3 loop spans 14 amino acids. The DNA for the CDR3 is TGTGCCAGCAGATTGGCGGAGAACACCGGGGAGCTGTTTTTT. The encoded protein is CASRLAENTGELFF.

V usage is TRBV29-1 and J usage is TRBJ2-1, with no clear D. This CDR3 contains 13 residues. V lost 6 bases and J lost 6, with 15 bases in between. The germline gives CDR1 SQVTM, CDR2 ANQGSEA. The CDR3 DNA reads TGCAGCGTCGCCGCCCCGGTAGGCAATGAGCAGTTCTTC. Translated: CSVAAPVGNEQFF.

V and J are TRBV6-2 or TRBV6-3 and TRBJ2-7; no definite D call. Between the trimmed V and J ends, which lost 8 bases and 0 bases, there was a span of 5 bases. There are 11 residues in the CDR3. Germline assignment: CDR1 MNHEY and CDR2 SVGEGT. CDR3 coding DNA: TGTGCCAGCGGCTACTCCTACGAGCAGTACTTC. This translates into CASGYSYEQYF.

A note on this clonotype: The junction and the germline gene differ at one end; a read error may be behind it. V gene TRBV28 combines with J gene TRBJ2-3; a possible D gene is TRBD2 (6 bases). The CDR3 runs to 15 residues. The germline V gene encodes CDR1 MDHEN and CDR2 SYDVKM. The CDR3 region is CPSSLPSGLTDTQYF. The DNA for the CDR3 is TGTCCCAGCAGTTTACCCAGCGGGTTAACAGATACGCAGTATTTT.

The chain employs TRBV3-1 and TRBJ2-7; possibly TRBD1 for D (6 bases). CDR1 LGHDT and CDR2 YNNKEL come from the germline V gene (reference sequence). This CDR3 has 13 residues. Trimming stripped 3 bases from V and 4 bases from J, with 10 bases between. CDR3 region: CASSHGTSYEQYF. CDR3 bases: TGTGCCAGCAGCCATGGGACATCGTACGAGCAGTACTTC.

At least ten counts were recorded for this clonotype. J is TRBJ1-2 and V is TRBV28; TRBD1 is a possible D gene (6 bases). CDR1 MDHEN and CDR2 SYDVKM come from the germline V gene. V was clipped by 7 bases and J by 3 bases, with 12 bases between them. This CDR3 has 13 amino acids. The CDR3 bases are TGTGCCAGCACTAGGGGGGCGGACTATGGCTACACCTTC. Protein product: CASTRGADYGYTF.

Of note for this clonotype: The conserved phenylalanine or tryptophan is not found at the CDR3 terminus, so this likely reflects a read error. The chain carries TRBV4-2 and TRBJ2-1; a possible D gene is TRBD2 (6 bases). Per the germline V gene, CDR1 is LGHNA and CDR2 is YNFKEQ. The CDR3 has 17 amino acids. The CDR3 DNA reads TGTGCCAGAAGCCTTTACCGGGGGATTCCTATTGAGAGTGAGCAGTTCTTA. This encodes CARSLYRGIPIESEQFL.

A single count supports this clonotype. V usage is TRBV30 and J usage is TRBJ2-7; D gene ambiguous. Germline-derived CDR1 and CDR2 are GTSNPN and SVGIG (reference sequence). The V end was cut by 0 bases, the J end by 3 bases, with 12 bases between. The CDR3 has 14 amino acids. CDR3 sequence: CAWSVHVGNYEQYF. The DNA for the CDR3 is TGTGCCTGGAGTGTACATGTAGGGAACTACGAGCAGTACTTC.

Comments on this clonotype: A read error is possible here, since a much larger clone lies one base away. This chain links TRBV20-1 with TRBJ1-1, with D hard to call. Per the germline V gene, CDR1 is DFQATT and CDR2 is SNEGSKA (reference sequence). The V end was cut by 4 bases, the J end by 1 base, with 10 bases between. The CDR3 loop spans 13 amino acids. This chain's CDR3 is CSATLPWNTEAFF. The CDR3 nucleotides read TGCAGTGCTACATTACCCTGGAACACTGAAGCTTTCTTT.

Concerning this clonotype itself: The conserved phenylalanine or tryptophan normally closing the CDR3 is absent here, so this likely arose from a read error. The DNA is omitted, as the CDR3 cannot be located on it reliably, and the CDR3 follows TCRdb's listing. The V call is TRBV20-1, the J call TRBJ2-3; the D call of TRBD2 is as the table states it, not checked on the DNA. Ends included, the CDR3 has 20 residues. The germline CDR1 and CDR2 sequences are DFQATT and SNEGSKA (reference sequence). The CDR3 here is CSASHPGLAGGPSSTDTQYS.

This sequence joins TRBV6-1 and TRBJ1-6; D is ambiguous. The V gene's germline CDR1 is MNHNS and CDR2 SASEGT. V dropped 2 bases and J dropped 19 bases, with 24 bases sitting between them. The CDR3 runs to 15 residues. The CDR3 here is CASSEKVEGNSPHHF. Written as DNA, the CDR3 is TGTGCCAGCAGTGAAAAGGTGGAAGGAAATTCACCCCATCACTTT.

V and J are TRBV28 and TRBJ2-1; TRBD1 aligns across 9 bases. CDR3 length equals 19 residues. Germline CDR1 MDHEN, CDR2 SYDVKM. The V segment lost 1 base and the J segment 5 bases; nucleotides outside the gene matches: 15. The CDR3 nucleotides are TGTGCCAGCAGTTTATTTTCCAAGGGGACAGGGCAGGTGAACAATGAGCAGTTCTTC. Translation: CASSLFSKGTGQVNNEQFF. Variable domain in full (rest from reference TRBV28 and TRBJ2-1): DVKVTQSSRYLVKRTGEKVFLECVQDMDHENMFWYRQDPGLGLRLIYFSYDVKMKEKGDIPEGYSVSREKKERFSLILESASTNQTSMYLCASSLFSKGTGQVNNEQFFGPGTRLTVL.

The CDR3 nucleotides read TGCGCCAGCAATAAAGGGGGCAATGAGCAGTTCTTC. Protein product: CASNKGGNEQFF. This chain uses TRBV10-2 with TRBJ2-1, with D perhaps matching TRBD1 (6 bases). Per germline, CDR1 WSHSY and CDR2 SAAADI. This CDR3 contains 12 residues. The germline V and J ends were trimmed by 7 bases and 6 bases, with 10 bases remaining between them.

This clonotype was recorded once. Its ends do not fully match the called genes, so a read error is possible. The CDR3 nucleotides read TGTGCCAGCAGCTTACACGGGGCATGGACAGATACGCGGTATTTT. Translated, it gives CASSLHGAWTDTRYF. The V and J genes are TRBV11-2 and TRBJ2-3; perhaps TRBD1 as D (6 bases). The CDR3 loop spans 15 amino acids. Germline assignment: CDR1 SGHAT and CDR2 FQNNGV.

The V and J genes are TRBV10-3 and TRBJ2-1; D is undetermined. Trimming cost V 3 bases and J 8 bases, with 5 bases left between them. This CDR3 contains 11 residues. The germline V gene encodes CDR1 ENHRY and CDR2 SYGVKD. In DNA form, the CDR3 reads TGTGCCATCAGTGATGTCGATGAGCAGTTCTTC. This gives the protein CAISDVDEQFF.

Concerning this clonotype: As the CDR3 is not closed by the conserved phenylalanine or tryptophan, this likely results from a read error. CDR3 residues: CATSLARLDGGYEQYL. In DNA, the CDR3 is TGTGCCACCAGCTTAGCGCGTCTGGACGGGGGGTATGAGCAGTACCTT. This chain joins TRBV11-1 and TRBJ2-7; 7 bases are shared with TRBD2. The CDR3 extends over 16 amino acids. Germline-derived CDR1 and CDR2 are SGHAT and FQDESV (reference sequence).

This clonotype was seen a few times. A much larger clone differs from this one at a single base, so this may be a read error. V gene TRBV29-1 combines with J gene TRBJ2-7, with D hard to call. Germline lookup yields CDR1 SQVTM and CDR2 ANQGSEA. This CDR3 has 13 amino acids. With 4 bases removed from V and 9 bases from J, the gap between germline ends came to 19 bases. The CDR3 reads CSVVTELTYRQYF. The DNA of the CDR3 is TGCAGCGTTGTTACGGAATTGACCTACAGGCAGTACTTC.

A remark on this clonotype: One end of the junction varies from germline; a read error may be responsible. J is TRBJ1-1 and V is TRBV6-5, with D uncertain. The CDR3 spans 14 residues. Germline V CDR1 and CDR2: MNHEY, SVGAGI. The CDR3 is CAVRESGKNTGAFF. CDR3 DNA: TGTGCCGTTAGGGAGTCGGGTAAAAACACTGGAGCTTTCTTT.